The T cell receptor (beta chain) under discussion was sequenced for a study of blood T cell repertoires in COVID-19. Across the whole study: Material from acute and convalescent COVID-19 was sourced from the United States, Italy and Spain. T cells, B-cell-depleted T cells, or PBMCs provided the cDNA or gDNA that served as material.

In the source study's methods: Scientists estimated how many nucleated cells there were by amplifying reference gene primers. Using immunoSEQ multiplex PCR, the repertoire was profiled, and TCRdb retains in-frame clones only, with some absent. V, J and clone size are those of that table, while D and trimming were read from the DNA. The table lists some 150,000 clones, roughly 86% of them singletons. Germline CDR1 and CDR2: SGHRS and YFSETQ. The CDR3 extends over 16 amino acids. V was trimmed by 4 bases and J by 0 bases, leaving 14 bases between them. This TCR came from a woman aged 50 to 60 with acute or convalescent COVID-19. The chain employs TRBV5-1 and TRBJ2-1; unclear D gene. Material: peripheral blood. CDR3 bases: TGCGCCAGCAGCCCCTCGGGTTCAGACTCCTACAATGAGCAGTTCTTC. This encodes CASSPSGSDSYNEQFF.